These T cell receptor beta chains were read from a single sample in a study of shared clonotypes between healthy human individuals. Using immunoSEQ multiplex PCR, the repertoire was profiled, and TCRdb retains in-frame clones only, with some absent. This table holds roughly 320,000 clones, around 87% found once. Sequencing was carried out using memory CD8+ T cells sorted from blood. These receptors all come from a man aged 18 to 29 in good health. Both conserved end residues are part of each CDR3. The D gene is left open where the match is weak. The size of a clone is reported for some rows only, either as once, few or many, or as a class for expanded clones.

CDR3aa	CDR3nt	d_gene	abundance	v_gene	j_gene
CASVREVYGYTF	TGTGCCAGCGTTCGAGAGGTCTATGGCTACACCTTC	NA	NA	TRBV7-9	TRBJ1-2
CASSQVLGIASTGELFF	TGTGCCAGCAGCCAAGTGTTGGGGATAGCTTCAACCGGGGAGCTGTTTTTT	NA	NA	TRBV4-2	TRBJ2-2
CASSPQQDYNEQFF	TGTGCCAGCAGCCCCCAACAGGATTACAATGAGCAGTTCTTC	NA	once	TRBV13	TRBJ2-1
CASSLSGDSLYEQYF	TGTGCCAGCAGTTTATCCGGGGACAGCCTGTACGAGCAGTACTTC	TRBD1	NA	TRBV27	TRBJ2-7
CASSYSPEAAQETQYF	TGTGCCAGCAGTTACTCCCCAGAAGCGGCGCAAGAGACCCAGTACTTC	NA	NA	TRBV6-5	TRBJ2-5
CATSRGGEGRWLEQYF	TGTGCCACCAGCAGAGGTGGAGAGGGGAGATGGCTCGAGCAGTACTTC	NA	NA	TRBV15	TRBJ2-7
CASSERDNYEQYF	TGTGCCAGCAGCGAACGGGACAACTACGAGCAGTACTTC	NA	NA	TRBV7-6	TRBJ2-7
CAISEPGTGYEQYF	TGTGCCATCAGTGAACCCGGGACAGGGTACGAGCAGTACTTC	TRBD1	NA	TRBV10-3	TRBJ2-7
CASSPPGELMNTEAFF	TGTGCCAGCAGCCCCCCGGGGGAGCTTATGAACACTGAAGCTTTCTTT	NA	NA	TRBV9	TRBJ1-1
CASSLADEGSVVEQYF	TGTGCCAGCAGTTTAGCCGACGAGGGAAGTGTGGTCGAGCAGTACTTC	NA	NA	TRBV27	TRBJ2-7
CASSLGQERHEQYF	TGTGCCAGCAGCTTGGGACAGGAGAGGCACGAGCAGTACTTC	TRBD1	NA	TRBV7-9	TRBJ2-7
CASGPESARDEQFF	TGTGCCAGCGGCCCTGAAAGCGCCAGGGATGAGCAGTTCTTC	NA	NA	TRBV11-3	TRBJ2-1
CASSLGRGASAKNIQYF	TGTGCCAGCAGCTTAGGAAGAGGGGCTTCAGCCAAAAACATTCAGTACTTC	NA	NA	TRBV7-9	TRBJ2-4
CASSTSSSGNTIYF	TGTGCCAGTAGTACCTCGAGCTCTGGAAACACCATATATTTT	NA	few	TRBV19	TRBJ1-3
CASSQVQYSELHF	TGCGCCAGCAGCCAAGTTCAGTATTCCGAGCTCCACTTT	NA	NA	TRBV4-3	TRBJ1-6
CASSPGTGEQYF	TGTGCCAGCAGCCCAGGGACGGGCGAGCAGTACTTC	NA	NA	TRBV7-9	TRBJ2-7
CASSPGYEQFF	TGTGCCAGCAGCCCGGGATATGAGCAGTTCTTC	NA	NA	TRBV7-9	TRBJ2-1
CASSPLPRDIDSYEQYF	TGTGCCAGCTCACCTCTCCCCCGGGACATCGACTCCTACGAGCAGTACTTC	NA	NA	TRBV18	TRBJ2-7
CASSDVPGQAPVF	TGTGCCAGCAGCGACGTCCCGGGACAGGCCCCGGTCTTT	TRBD1	NA	TRBV13	TRBJ1-1
CASSVAGTGHSPLHF	TGTGCCAGCAGCGTCGCCGGGACAGGGCACTCACCCCTCCACTTT	TRBD1	NA	TRBV9	TRBJ1-6
CASSGSTEAFF	TGTGCCAGCAGTGGTTCCACTGAAGCTTTCTTT	NA	once	TRBV7-9	TRBJ1-1
CSVGGDTGELFF	TGCAGCGTTGGAGGGGACACCGGGGAGCTGTTTTTT	NA	NA	TRBV29-1	TRBJ2-2
CASSQSREMPDTQYF	TGCGCCAGCAGCCAATCTCGGGAGATGCCAGATACGCAGTATTTT	NA	NA	TRBV4-1	TRBJ2-3
CATSPEGSNTEAFF	TGTGCCACCAGTCCGGAGGGTTCGAACACTGAAGCTTTCTTT	NA	NA	TRBV15	TRBJ1-1
CASREQGARDEQFF	TGTGCCAGCAGGGAACAGGGGGCTAGGGATGAGCAGTTCTTC	TRBD1	NA	TRBV2	TRBJ2-1
CASSWTANTGELFF	TGTGCCAGCAGCTGGACTGCGAACACCGGGGAGCTGTTTTTT	NA	NA	TRBV13	TRBJ2-2
CASSHGTGNEQYF	TGTGCCAGCAGCCACGGGACAGGGAATGAGCAGTACTTC	TRBD1	NA	TRBV5-6	TRBJ2-7
CASRPHPGQSYEQYF	TGTGCCAGCAGGCCCCACCCGGGACAGTCCTACGAGCAGTACTTC	TRBD1	few	TRBV7-8	TRBJ2-7
CASSVGSPRATEAFF	TGTGCCAGCAGCGTAGGCAGCCCAAGGGCCACTGAAGCTTTCTTT	NA	once	TRBV9	TRBJ1-1
CASSSRGLMNTEAFF	TGTGCCAGCAGTTCCAGGGGGCTAATGAACACTGAAGCTTTCTTT	TRBD1	NA	TRBV28	TRBJ1-1
CASSQDWDGDENEKLFF	TGCGCCAGCAGCCAAGATTGGGACGGCGACGAGAATGAAAAACTGTTTTTT	NA	NA	TRBV4-3	TRBJ1-4
CASSSGMTQYF	TGTGCCAGCAGTTCCGGGATGACCCAGTACTTC	NA	once	TRBV27	TRBJ2-5
CASSQEVPGGSYEQYF	TGCGCCAGCAGCCAAGAGGTGCCGGGAGGTTCCTACGAGCAGTACTTC	TRBD2	NA	TRBV4-3	TRBJ2-7
CASSEWGGGNSPLHF	TGTGCCAGCAGTGAATGGGGAGGAGGTAATTCACCCCTCCACTTT	NA	NA	TRBV25-1	TRBJ1-6
CASSLELNTGELFF	TGCGCCAGCAGCTTGGAACTCAACACCGGGGAGCTGTTTTTT	NA	few	TRBV5-1	TRBJ2-2
CASRRQLSLFTDTQYF	TGTGCCAGCAGGCGACAACTGAGTCTTTTCACAGATACGCAGTATTTT	NA	NA	TRBV13	TRBJ2-3
CASSPGANVLTF	TGTGCCAGCAGCCCTGGGGCCAACGTCCTGACTTTC	NA	NA	TRBV6-5	TRBJ2-6
CASSYNSNTGELFF	TGTGCCAGCAGTTACAATTCGAACACCGGGGAGCTGTTTTTT	NA	NA	TRBV6-5	TRBJ2-2
CASSLGGGSYEQYF	TGTGCCAGCAGTTTAGGGGGGGGCTCCTACGAGCAGTACTTC	TRBD2	NA	TRBV28	TRBJ2-7
CASSTRLADTDTQYF	TGTGCCAGCAGTACCCGACTAGCGGACACAGATACGCAGTATTTT	TRBD2	NA	TRBV27	TRBJ2-3
CASSYSGGASYEQYF	TGTGCCAGCAGTTACTCGGGCGGGGCGAGCTACGAGCAGTACTTC	NA	NA	TRBV6-5	TRBJ2-7
CASNARTNRVQETQYF	TGTGCCAGCAACGCCCGAACCAACAGGGTCCAAGAGACCCAGTACTTC	NA	NA	TRBV11-2	TRBJ2-5
CASGDVGGTYEQYF	TGTGCTAGTGGGGATGTTGGAGGGACCTACGAGCAGTACTTC	NA	NA	TRBV12-5	TRBJ2-7
CASSLKYSRGENEQFF	TGTGCTAGCAGCTTAAAATACAGTCGTGGTGAGAATGAGCAGTTCTTC	NA	NA	TRBV7-7	TRBJ2-1
CASSLGAGGFHEQYF	TGTGCCAGCAGCTTAGGGGCAGGGGGCTTCCACGAGCAGTACTTC	TRBD1	NA	TRBV11-2	TRBJ2-7
CASSLKGQGNQPQHF	TGTGCCAGCAGTTTAAAGGGACAGGGCAATCAGCCCCAGCATTTT	TRBD1	NA	TRBV28	TRBJ1-5
CASSGSTGQASNTGELFF	TGCGCCAGCAGTGGGAGTACCGGACAGGCTTCGAACACCGGGGAGCTGTTTTTT	TRBD1	NA	TRBV10-1	TRBJ2-2
CASSLAPSGTIYNEQFF	TGTGCCAGCAGCTTAGCGCCGAGCGGAACAATTTACAATGAGCAGTTCTTC	NA	NA	TRBV7-9	TRBJ2-1
CASSVGLAGSLSYEQYF	TGTGCCAGCAGCGTGGGACTAGCGGGATCCTTGTCGTACGAGCAGTACTTC	TRBD2	NA	TRBV9	TRBJ2-7
CASSQGTRLGYTF	TGTGCCAGCAGCCAGGGGACTCGACTAGGCTACACCTTC	NA	NA	TRBV7-9	TRBJ1-2
CASRDTYNSPLHF	TGTGCCAGTAGAGACACCTATAATTCACCCCTCCACTTT	NA	few	TRBV19	TRBJ1-6
CASSTRTGRNGYTF	TGTGCCAGCAGTACTCGGACAGGGAGAAATGGCTACACCTTC	TRBD1	NA	TRBV27	TRBJ1-2
CASSLGRWETQYF	TGTGCCAGCAGTTTAGGGAGGTGGGAGACCCAGTACTTC	NA	NA	TRBV27	TRBJ2-5
CAISESWDHDTEAFF	TGTGCCATCAGTGAGTCCTGGGACCACGACACTGAAGCTTTCTTT	NA	NA	TRBV10-3	TRBJ1-1